The present T cell receptor (beta chain) was sequenced within a study of blood T cells in healthy people across ages. Study-wide points: It was not possible, with unsorted PBMCs, to conclusively compare naive and antigen-experienced cells.

This clonotype has just a few counts. Its antigen is currently unknown. A second PCR of about 7 to 12 cycles used a sample-barcoded 5' primer and a J-beta primer mix. Carrying 12 random nucleotides, a template-switch adaptor labeled each individual cDNA molecule. TCRdb used MiXCR to reprocess the 5' RACE reads, holding one entry per CDR3 protein. The table shows 980,000 or so distinct CDR3 sequences, with around 46% occurring only once. No fewer than 5.5 micrograms of total RNA were isolated from every sample. CDR1 and CDR2 (germline): MNHEY, SVGEGT. The ends lost 3 bases at V and 1 base at J; junction bases unmatched: 5. This CDR3 contains 15 residues.

The sequence was obtained from a man aged 30-40 years in good health. Sequenced material: blood. The J gene is TRBJ2-7, the V gene TRBV6-2 or TRBV6-3; TRBD2 agrees at 8 bases. CDR3 protein: CASSYDSGESYEQYF. The CDR3 region has the DNA TGTGCCAGCAGTTATGATAGCGGGGAATCCTACGAGCAGTACTTC.